Given below is one TCR beta chain in context. As yet, its antigen is unknown. The data were obtained in a study of CD8 T cells in ankylosing spondylitis. Broader study findings: As for the disease-linked clones, they showed a CD8+ phenotype and occurred at relatively low frequencies in peripheral blood. From matched ankylosing spondylitis synovial fluid, disease-linked clones were reportedly recovered at significantly enriched levels. Certain motif variants had earlier appeared in reactive arthritis synovial fluid and blood.

Libraries for TCR beta were made by quantitative 5'-RACE with molecular barcodes. TCRdb reprocessed the 5' RACE reads via MiXCR and lists one record per CDR3 protein. The sample lists 150,000 to 200,000 distinct CDR3 sequences, approximately 32% occurring once. The CDR3 is made up of 15 amino acids. The sequence derives from a male donor with ankylosing spondylitis. What was sequenced was synovial fluid, either unsorted or a sorted T cell fraction (not recorded which). The V and J genes are TRBV21-1 and TRBJ2-1; no DNA check was done on the table's D call, TRBD1. TRBV21-1 is assigned pseudogene status. In DNA, the CDR3 is TGTGCCAGCAGCAAAGGTCAGGGTCCCTACAATGAGCAGTTCTTC. Protein sequence: CASSKGQGPYNEQFF.